The source of this T cell receptor (beta chain) is a study of regulatory T cells in long-lasting Graves disease. Time point defined: newly diagnosed GD, antithyroid drugs for less than 3 months. The TCR library was made from RNA extracted from PBMCs. This clonotype was counted many times. This CDR3 contains 16 residues. Looked up from germline, CDR1 is MDHEN and CDR2 is SYDVKM. The V end lost 3 bases, the J end lost 3 bases, and 12 bases lay between the germline ends. Building the TCR beta libraries relied on iRepertoire HTBI primers, and CDR3 regions underwent Arm-PCR. TCRdb used MiXCR to reprocess the multiplex PCR reads, holding one entry per CDR3 protein. Of 320,000 or so distinct CDR3 sequences in the sample, about 20% were seen once.

This receptor was taken from a female donor with Graves disease. The input for sequencing was peripheral blood mononuclear cells (PBMCs), taken at new diagnosis, from a patient treated with antithyroid drugs. The chain couples TRBV28 to TRBJ1-6; D remains unclear. The CDR3 nucleotides are TGTGCCAGCAGTTTGGGTGCGGGGTTCTATAATTCACCCCTCCACTTT. Its translation: CASSLGAGFYNSPLHF.